This T cell receptor (beta chain) was recorded in a study of cytomegalovirus exposure and HLA in healthy donors. Study-wide results and caveats: Cytomegalovirus-associated TCR beta chains were listed, numbering 150 to 200.

The primer mix had 60 Vbeta and 13 Jbeta primers. TCRdb's copy holds only in-frame clones and misses some; the assay was immunoSEQ multiplex PCR. This sample has 70,000 to 80,000 clones, with just under 80% found just once. The CDR3 totals 14 residues. Germline V gives CDR1 SEHNR, CDR2 FQNEAQ (reference sequence). The germline V and J ends were trimmed by 0 bases and 0 bases, with 5 bases remaining between them. This clone has only one observation. The antigen remains unidentified. The sample has other DNA sequences that encode this CDR3 too. Sequenced sample: PBMCs. The clonotype comes from a woman in her forties in good health and CMV-seropositive. The gene calls are TRBV7-9 and TRBJ1-2, with D unresolved. The CDR3 is CASSLAQANYGYTF. CDR3 nucleotide sequence: TGTGCCAGCAGCTTAGCGCAGGCTAACTATGGCTACACCTTC.